These 31 T cell receptor beta chains were all obtained from the same sample, sequenced in a study of OX40 agonist ivuxolimab in advanced cancers. The library was generated by the immunoSEQ multiplex PCR assay. TCRdb took over this immuneACCESS table, retaining in-frame rearrangements with V and J assigned. Such tables are incomplete; in checked studies, under half of the missing clones stem from an unresolved V gene, and the remainder is unexplained. The table for this sample lists about 100,000 clones; more than 75% of them were counted only once. The ten most abundant clones make up roughly 1.6% of the sample. Sequenced material: CD4+ or CD8+ T cells sorted from blood, taken in a trial of the OX40 agonist ivuxolimab. These receptors came from an adult with an advanced solid tumor such as melanoma, head and neck, liver or kidney cancer.

The chain joins TRBV7-2 to TRBJ1-3; D remains ambiguous. V was cut by 1 base and J by 4 bases, with 11 bases left in between. Germline V gene data show CDR1 as SGHTA and CDR2 as FQGNSA. This CDR3 comprises 15 residues. The CDR3, as DNA: TGTGCCAGCAGCTTAGAAGTAGGGTACGGAAACACCATATATTTT. As protein: CASSLEVGYGNTIYF.

J is TRBJ2-7 and V is TRBV7-3; no firm D call. The ends were cut back, 2 bases at V and 3 bases at J, with 11 bases in the middle. CDR1 is SGHTA and CDR2 is FQGTGA in the germline V gene. There are 14 residues in the CDR3. This CDR3 reads CASSLGAGVYEQYF. CDR3 bases: TGTGCCAGCAGCTTAGGAGCAGGCGTCTACGAGCAGTACTTC.

The J gene is TRBJ1-5, the V gene TRBV5-8; 8 nucleotides align to TRBD1. CDR3 size: 17 residues. Germline V lookup: CDR1 SGHTS, CDR2 YDEGEE. Trimming cost V 1 base and J 0 bases; bases outside gene matches: 6. The DNA for the CDR3 is TGTGCCAGCAGCTTGAGACAGGGGAGGCATAGCAATCAGCCCCAGCATTTT. Translation gives CASSLRQGRHSNQPQHF.

This chain connects TRBV10-3 to TRBJ2-1; D is ambiguous. The CDR3 has 14 amino acids. Trimming took off 10 bases at V and 5 bases at J, with 18 bases between the two ends. The germline V gene has CDR1 ENHRY and CDR2 SYGVKD. Written as DNA, the CDR3 is TGTGCCACTCACTTGGCAGCGTCAGACAATGAGCAGTTCTTC. Its translation: CATHLAASDNEQFF.

The gene calls are TRBV6-1 and TRBJ2-2; weak D call: TRBD2 (6 bases). CDR1 is MNHNS, CDR2 SASEGT, per germline. V was clipped by 9 bases and J by 8 bases, with 16 bases between them. The CDR3 has 13 amino acids. The CDR3 DNA is TGTGCCAGATATCACCCTCGGGAGGGGGAGCTGTTTTTT. It codes for CARYHPREGELFF.

The CDR3 DNA reads as TGCGCCACCCGTCGGGTCGAAGATCGGGAAGCTTTCTTT. It translates to CATRRVEDREAFF. The chain recombines TRBV5-1 with TRBJ1-1; no clear D. Deletions cut 9 bases from V and 8 bases from J, with 20 bases between. The CDR3 loop spans 13 amino acids. CDR1 and CDR2 (germline): SGHRS, YFSETQ.

The gene calls are TRBV7-9 and TRBJ1-4, with D maybe TRBD1 (5 bases). Germline V gene sequence: CDR1 SEHNR, CDR2 FQNEAQ (reference sequence). Trimming stripped 1 base from V and 8 bases from J, with 8 bases between. The CDR3 extends over 13 amino acids. CDR3 sequence: CASSLVAGEKLFF. As DNA, the CDR3 is TGTGCCAGCAGCTTAGTAGCAGGGGAAAAACTGTTTTTT.

As to this clone: This specimen includes other DNA sequences encoding the same CDR3. This chain uses TRBV5-4 with TRBJ2-3; D is unresolved. CDR3 size: 13 residues. The germline V gene encodes CDR1 SGHNT and CDR2 YYREEE (reference sequence). Trimming removed 0 bases from V and 1 base from J, with 3 bases in between. CDR3 in DNA: TGTGCCAGCAGCTTGGGTGGCACAGATACGCAGTATTTT. This sequence encodes CASSLGGTDTQYF.

The chain is built from TRBV27 and TRBJ2-5; TRBD1 matches at 8 bases. The germline V gene has CDR1 MNHEY and CDR2 SMNVEV (reference sequence). Unmatched junction bases numbered 6, after V lost 2 bases and J lost 4 bases. This CDR3 is built from 15 residues. The CDR3 here is CASSLTGQGVETQYF. The DNA for the CDR3 is TGTGCCAGCAGTTTAACCGGACAGGGCGTAGAGACCCAGTACTTC.

The chain employs TRBV29-1 and TRBJ2-3, with 8 bases that match TRBD1. This CDR3 region has 14 residues. Trimming cost V 6 bases and J 1 base; bases outside gene matches: 6. Germline assignment: CDR1 SQVTM and CDR2 ANQGSEA. CDR3 DNA sequence: TGCAGCGTGGACAGGGCAGAGGGCACAGATACGCAGTATTTT. Translating gives CSVDRAEGTDTQYF.

The chain is built from TRBV27 and TRBJ2-3; D possibly uses TRBD1 or TRBD2 (5 bases each). The CDR3 is made up of 11 amino acids. Deletions cut 5 bases from V and 13 bases from J, with 13 bases between. Germline assignment: CDR1 MNHEY and CDR2 SMNVEV (reference sequence). As DNA, the CDR3 is TGTGCCAGCAGTACGACCGGGACCGAGTATTTT. Translating gives CASSTTGTEYF.

This clone was seen a handful of times. The chain links TRBV5-1 to TRBJ2-5; D might be TRBD2 (6 bases). The CDR3 extends over 14 amino acids. Trimming left V 5 bases short and J 7 bases short, with 18 bases between. Germline loops: CDR1 SGHRS, CDR2 YFSETQ. CDR3 sequence (DNA): TGCGCCAGCAGAAATGGCGGGACTCGGGGGACCCAGTACTTC. Residues: CASRNGGTRGTQYF.

The genes are TRBV5-1 and TRBJ2-3; 8 bases align to TRBD2. Germline CDR1 is SGHRS and CDR2 is YFSETQ. The V segment lost 0 bases and the J segment 6 bases; nucleotides outside the gene matches: 9. The CDR3 runs to 16 residues. This CDR3 reads CASSLEASGRGDTQYF. The CDR3 DNA is TGCGCCAGCAGCTTGGAGGCTAGCGGGCGGGGGGATACGCAGTATTTT. The variable domain in full, with the rest retrieved from reference TRBV5-1 and TRBJ2-3, is KAGVTQTPRYLIKTRGQQVTLSCSPISGHRSVSWYQQTPGQGLQFLFEYFSETQRNKGNFPGRFSGRQFSNSRSEMNVSTLELGDSALYLCASSLEASGRGDTQYFGPGTRLTVL.

This clone was counted once. The chain recombines TRBV5-8 with TRBJ2-6; the D gene is possibly TRBD1 (5 bases). Trimming took 4 bases from V and 1 from J, leaving 9 bases between them. Germline V gene sequence: CDR1 SGHTS, CDR2 YDEGEE. This CDR3 spans 15 amino acids. The CDR3 DNA reads TGTGCCAGCAGCCTAAGACAGTCTGGGGCCAACGTCCTGACTTTC. Protein: CASSLRQSGANVLTF.

The chain employs TRBV6-1 and TRBJ1-4, with 7 bases lining up with TRBD1. Germline V gene data show CDR1 as MNHNS and CDR2 as SASEGT. Trimming cost V 4 bases and J 4 bases; bases outside gene matches: 12. The CDR3 is 17 residues long. The DNA of the CDR3 is TGTGCCAGCAGTGGCGCCATAAGGACAGGCCTTAATGAAAAACTGTTTTTT. Translation: CASSGAIRTGLNEKLFF.

The V and J genes are TRBV5-5 and TRBJ2-7; tentatively, D is TRBD1 (6 bases). Trimming stripped 4 bases from V and 2 bases from J, with 16 bases between. Per the germline V gene, CDR1 is SGHKS and CDR2 is YYEKEE (reference sequence). The CDR3 has 15 amino acids. CDR3 DNA: TGTGCCAGCAGCACAGCCACAGGGCCTGCCTACGAGCAGTACTTC. It translates to CASSTATGPAYEQYF.

This sequence joins TRBV7-8 and TRBJ2-1; 9 nucleotides agree with TRBD2. The CDR3 extends over 14 amino acids. V shed 6 bases, J shed 4 bases, and the junction held 4 bases outside the gene matches. Germline CDR1 reads SGHVS; CDR2 reads FQNEAQ. CDR3: CASSSGGSYNEQFF. CDR3 nucleotides: TGTGCCAGCAGTAGCGGGGGTTCATACAATGAGCAGTTCTTC.

The J gene is TRBJ2-5, the V gene TRBV7-9, with TRBD2 identical over 10 bases. Germline V CDR1 and CDR2: SEHNR, FQNEAQ (reference sequence). Losses at the gene ends were 5 bases for V and 11 bases for J; bases not matched to a gene: 11. The CDR3 length is 14 residues. The CDR3 is CASSIASGSGEQYF. The CDR3 DNA reads TGTGCCAGCAGCATCGCTAGCGGGAGCGGTGAGCAGTACTTC.

This chain joins TRBV19 and TRBJ2-1; a weak D match, TRBD2 (6 bases). Trimming removed 6 bases at V and 5 bases at J, with 17 bases between. Germline assignment: CDR1 LNHDA and CDR2 SQIVND (reference sequence). The CDR3 consists of 15 residues. The CDR3 bases are TGTGCCAGTAGGTCGGGATTAGGGAGGAACAATGAGCAGTTCTTC. It is translated as CASRSGLGRNNEQFF.

CDR3 protein: CASQPARGQETQYF. The CDR3, as DNA: TGTGCCAGCCAACCAGCTAGAGGCCAAGAGACCCAGTACTTC. The chain carries TRBV2 and TRBJ2-5, with D unresolved. Germline V lookup: CDR1 SNHLY, CDR2 FYNNEI. The CDR3 has 14 amino acids. V was trimmed by 8 bases and J by 1 base, leaving 14 bases between them.

The gene calls are TRBV18 and TRBJ2-1; the D gene is possibly TRBD1 (5 bases). CDR1 is KGHSH and CDR2 is LQKENI in the germline V gene. V lost 0 bases, J lost 9 bases, and 12 bases lay in between. The CDR3 is 14 residues long. This CDR3 is CASSPPDSPGEQFF. In DNA form, the CDR3 reads TGTGCCAGCTCACCACCAGACAGCCCAGGTGAGCAGTTCTTC.

V and J are TRBV7-2 and TRBJ2-7; 8 bases fit TRBD2. Germline loops: CDR1 SGHTA, CDR2 FQGNSA. The CDR3 sequence is 15 residues long. V shed 0 bases and J 3 bases; nucleotides not matched to a gene: 4. Written as DNA, the CDR3 is TGTGCCAGCAGCTTAGCTAGCGGGGCTTACTACGAGCAGTACTTC. Translation gives CASSLASGAYYEQYF.

CDR3 coding DNA: TGTGCCAGCTCACCGGCCGCAGAGACCCAGTACTTC. Translated: CASSPAAETQYF. This chain connects TRBV18 to TRBJ2-5; D not certain. The CDR3 has 12 amino acids. Germline lookup yields CDR1 KGHSH and CDR2 LQKENI. V was cut by 3 bases and J by 4 bases, with 6 bases left in between. The full variable domain, completed using reference TRBV18 and TRBJ2-5, is NAGVMQNPRHLVRRRGQEARLRCSPMKGHSHVYWYRQLPEEGLKFMVYLQKENIIDESGMPKERFSAEFPKEGPSILRIQQVVRGDSAAYFCASSPAAETQYFGPGTRLLVL.

This clone appeared a single time. The sample contains more than one DNA sequence encoding this CDR3. V and J are TRBV4-2 and TRBJ2-7; D might be TRBD2 (5 bases). Between the trimmed V and J ends, which lost 1 base and 2 bases, there was a span of 12 bases. The CDR3 sequence is 15 residues long. The germline gives CDR1 LGHNA, CDR2 YNFKEQ. CDR3 sequence: CASSQGVARAYEQYF. In DNA, the CDR3 is TGTGCCAGCAGCCAAGGGGTAGCGAGGGCCTACGAGCAGTACTTC.

V and J are TRBV6-1 and TRBJ2-2, with 7 bases lining up with TRBD1. CDR1 and CDR2 (germline): MNHNS, SASEGT. The CDR3 is 14 residues long. Trimming took 8 bases from V and 3 from J; bases not matched to a gene: 6. CDR3 nucleotide sequence: TGTGCCAGCGATAACAGGGGATACACCGGGGAGCTGTTTTTT. Its translation is CASDNRGYTGELFF.

The chain has TRBV6-6 and TRBJ2-7; D call uncertain. Germline V gives CDR1 MNHNY, CDR2 SVGAGI (reference sequence). V was cut by 6 bases and J by 3 bases, with 9 bases left in between. This CDR3 has 12 residues. The CDR3 DNA reads TGTGCCAGCAGCCAGGACGGCTACGAGCAGTACTTC. Residues: CASSQDGYEQYF.

The chain recombines TRBV2 with TRBJ1-5; D gene uncertain. Germline V gives CDR1 SNHLY, CDR2 FYNNEI. The CDR3 loop spans 12 amino acids. Trimming took 1 base from V and 6 from J, leaving 4 bases between them. The CDR3 coding sequence is TGTGCCAGCAGTGAAGACATTCAGCCCCAGCATTTT. It translates to CASSEDIQPQHF.

The rearrangement uses TRBV9 and TRBJ2-3, with D possibly TRBD2 on 6 matching bases. The ends were cut back, 3 bases at V and 3 bases at J, with 17 bases in the middle. The CDR3 consists of 16 residues. The germline V gene encodes CDR1 SGDLS and CDR2 YYNGEE. The CDR3 DNA reads as TGTGCCAGCAGCGAGAGGGGAGGAAGGGGAACAGATACGCAGTATTTT. This codes for CASSERGGRGTDTQYF.

The rearrangement uses TRBV11-2 and TRBJ2-5; TRBD2 aligns across 9 bases. The CDR3 is made up of 15 amino acids. Losses at the gene ends were 3 bases for V and 2 bases for J; bases not matched to a gene: 4. Germline V lookup: CDR1 SGHAT, CDR2 FQNNGV. The CDR3 DNA is TGTGCCAGCAGCTTGGTAGCGGGAGCACAAGAGACCCAGTACTTC. Encoded protein: CASSLVAGAQETQYF. Full variable domain (missing parts from reference TRBV11-2 and TRBJ2-5): EAGVAQSPRYKIIEKRQSVAFWCNPISGHATLYWYQQILGQGPKLLIQFQNNGVVDDSQLPKDRFSAERLKGVDSTLKIQPAKLEDSAVYLCASSLVAGAQETQYFGPGTRLLVL.

Notes on this clone: A read error may be the cause here, since a much bigger clone is one base away. The chain couples TRBV5-1 to TRBJ1-1; no clear D. Trimming removed 1 base at V and 5 bases at J, with 6 bases between. The CDR3 has 12 amino acids. Germline V lookup: CDR1 SGHRS, CDR2 YFSETQ. Here the CDR3 reads CASSLLGTEAFF. DNA of the CDR3: TGCGCCAGCAGCTTGTTGGGTACTGAAGCTTTCTTT.

This clone is medium-sized in the sample. The chain carries TRBV7-6 and TRBJ1-6; 7 bases map to TRBD1. J lost 4 bases, V lost 4 bases, and 7 bases had no gene match. Germline CDR1 is SGHVS and CDR2 is FNYEAQ. The CDR3 runs 16 residues. The CDR3 nucleotides read TGTGCCAGCAGCTCCCAGGGGGAGGGGTATAATTCACCCCTCCACTTT. This encodes CASSSQGEGYNSPLHF. The full variable domain, its missing parts supplied by reference TRBV7-6 and TRBJ1-6, is GAGVSQSPRYKVTKRGQDVALRCDPISGHVSLYWYRQALGQGPEFLTYFNYEAQQDKSGLPNDRFSAERPEGSISTLTIQRTEQRDSAMYRCASSSQGEGYNSPLHFGNGTRLTVT.